Shown below are 10 T cell receptor beta chains from a single sample sequenced in a study of blood T cell repertoires in COVID-19. This table comes from immunoSEQ multiplex PCR, and its TCRdb copy is limited to in-frame clones, with some not included. The sample includes 140,000 or so clones, roughly 84% of them seen just once. The source material was peripheral blood. The receptors derive from a human donor in a cohort sampled during active COVID-19.

The V and J genes are TRBV5-1 and TRBJ2-7; 7 bases agree with TRBD2. The CDR3 covers 15 residues. Germline assignment: CDR1 SGHRS and CDR2 YFSETQ. V shed 0 bases and J 4 bases; nucleotides not matched to a gene: 7. The CDR3 loop reads CASSLGLAEFYEQYF. The CDR3 nucleotides read TGCGCCAGCAGCTTGGGCCTAGCGGAGTTTTACGAGCAGTACTTC.

This clone was detected once. The CDR3 spells CASTWTGYSPLHF. CDR3 coding DNA: TGTGCCAGCACCTGGACAGGGTATTCACCCCTCCACTTT. The chain has TRBV2 and TRBJ1-6; 8 nucleotides line up with TRBD1. The ends lost 7 bases at V and 8 bases at J; junction bases unmatched: 4. The germline V gene has CDR1 SNHLY and CDR2 FYNNEI. The CDR3 runs to 13 residues.

This clone was detected only a few times. The chain employs TRBV29-1 and TRBJ1-6; TRBD1 aligns across 8 bases. V was clipped by 7 bases and J by 4 bases; unmatched bases: 3. The CDR3 runs 13 residues. Germline V gene sequence: CDR1 SQVTM, CDR2 ANQGSEA. The CDR3 sequence: CSARTGYNSPLHF. CDR3 DNA: TGCAGCGCCAGGACAGGGTATAATTCACCCCTCCACTTT.

The chain carries TRBV18 and TRBJ2-1, with TRBD1 matching 8 bases. The CDR3 extends over 15 amino acids. Losses at the gene ends were 3 bases for V and 7 bases for J; bases not matched to a gene: 8. Germline CDR1 is KGHSH and CDR2 is LQKENI. The CDR3 loop reads CASSPSPGGGNEQFF. In DNA form, the CDR3 reads TGTGCCAGCTCACCCTCGCCAGGGGGCGGGAATGAGCAGTTCTTC.

The V gene is TRBV19, the J gene TRBJ1-6; 7 positions match TRBD1. Germline loops: CDR1 LNHDA, CDR2 SQIVND (reference sequence). This CDR3 has 15 amino acids. V shed 6 bases and J 6 bases; nucleotides not matched to a gene: 8. As DNA, the CDR3 is TGTGCCAGTAGGTTTTCGGGACAGCTTAATTCACCCCTCCACTTT. This translates into CASRFSGQLNSPLHF.

The V call is TRBV19, the J call TRBJ1-3; D not certain. The germline gives CDR1 LNHDA, CDR2 SQIVND (reference sequence). V lost 8 bases and J 0 bases, leaving 11 bases between the germline ends. The CDR3 consists of 14 residues. The CDR3 loop is CASSMSGSGNTIYF. The CDR3 DNA follows: TGTGCCAGTTCGATGTCGGGCTCTGGAAACACCATATATTTT.

The chain combines TRBV9 with TRBJ1-1; TRBD1 might be the D (5 bases). Trimming pared 0 bases from V and 5 bases from J, leaving 11 bases between. This CDR3 region has 14 residues. Looked up from germline, CDR1 is SGDLS and CDR2 is YYNGEE. In DNA form, the CDR3 reads TGTGCCAGCAGCGTAGAGGCAGGGCGGACTGAAGCTTTCTTT. Translated: CASSVEAGRTEAFF.

The J gene is TRBJ2-2, the V gene TRBV9; D possibly corresponds to TRBD2 (5 bases). CDR1 is SGDLS, CDR2 YYNGEE, per germline. V was pared by 0 bases and J by 4 bases, with 10 bases between. This CDR3 comprises 15 residues. In nucleotides, the CDR3 is TGTGCCAGCAGCGTAGACAGACTACCCACCGGGGAGCTGTTTTTT. It encodes CASSVDRLPTGELFF.

This clone has just one count. The gene calls are TRBV5-4 and TRBJ1-2; the D gene is possibly TRBD1 (6 bases). Germline assignment: CDR1 SGHNT and CDR2 YYREEE (reference sequence). This CDR3 contains 14 residues. V was pared by 4 bases and J by 4 bases, with 14 bases between. The CDR3 DNA sequence: TGTGCCAGCAGCGGTCGGACAGAATCCTATGGCTACACCTTC. It specifies CASSGRTESYGYTF.

The chain is built from TRBV28 and TRBJ2-4; 10 bases are shared with TRBD1. The CDR3 is 16 amino acids. V trimming: 11 bases; J trimming: 1 base; junction bases outside the gene matches: 11. Germline V gene sequence: CDR1 MDHEN, CDR2 SYDVKM. The CDR3 DNA reads as TGTGCCTCCGGGACAGGGGCCATAGGGGCCAAAAACATTCAGTACTTC. This gives the protein CASGTGAIGAKNIQYF.